A selection of T cell receptor beta chains follows, all from one sample in a study of blood T cell repertoires in COVID-19. Some clones are missing from TCRdb's copy, which holds only in-frame ones; the method was immunoSEQ multiplex PCR. The sample has hundreds of thousands of clones, nearly 90% seen once. The sequencing sample was made of peripheral blood. These receptors originate from a woman aged 40-49 years who had recovered from COVID-19. Both conserved end residues are part of each CDR3. A D gene is named only where the DNA matches it firmly. Only part of the rows carry a size: once, few, many, or a class if the clone is expanded.

j_gene: TRBJ1-4; d_gene: NA; abundance: NA; v_gene: TRBV4-3; CDR3aa: CASSRRDRGEKLFF; CDR3nt: TGCGCCAGCAGCCGCAGGGATAGGGGTGAAAAACTGTTTTTT
j_gene: TRBJ2-2; d_gene: NA; abundance: NA; v_gene: TRBV25-1; CDR3aa: CASSGPSGGELFF; CDR3nt: TGTGCCAGCAGTGGACCTTCAGGCGGGGAGCTGTTTTTT
j_gene: TRBJ2-5; d_gene: NA; abundance: NA; v_gene: TRBV5-6; CDR3aa: CASSLRGAGETQYF; CDR3nt: TGTGCCAGCAGCTTGCGGGGGGCAGGCGAGACCCAGTACTTC
j_gene: TRBJ1-5; d_gene: TRBD1; abundance: NA; v_gene: TRBV28; CDR3aa: CASSSPRQGYQPQHF; CDR3nt: TGTGCCAGCAGCTCTCCCCGACAGGGATATCAGCCCCAGCATTTT
j_gene: TRBJ1-5; d_gene: NA; abundance: NA; v_gene: TRBV19; CDR3aa: CASSGRVNSNQPQHF; CDR3nt: TGTGCCAGTAGTGGCAGGGTTAATAGCAATCAGCCCCAGCATTTT
j_gene: TRBJ2-7; d_gene: TRBD1; abundance: NA; v_gene: TRBV18; CDR3aa: CASSRQGAPWEQYF; CDR3nt: TGTGCCAGCTCACGCCAGGGGGCACCCTGGGAGCAGTACTTC
j_gene: TRBJ1-4; d_gene: NA; abundance: NA; v_gene: TRBV9; CDR3aa: CASSSGSQGEKLFF; CDR3nt: TGTGCCAGCAGCTCGGGCTCGCAGGGTGAAAAACTGTTTTTT
j_gene: TRBJ2-7; d_gene: TRBD2; abundance: NA; v_gene: TRBV23-1; CDR3aa: CASSQREPWRTRQYF; CDR3nt: TGCGCCAGCAGTCAACGAGAACCGTGGAGGACTAGGCAGTACTTC
j_gene: TRBJ2-1; d_gene: TRBD2; abundance: NA; v_gene: TRBV6-2/TRBV6-3; CDR3aa: CASSYNIAGSYNEQFF; CDR3nt: TGTGCCAGCAGTTACAACATAGCGGGAAGCTACAATGAGCAGTTCTTC
j_gene: TRBJ2-5; d_gene: TRBD1; abundance: once; v_gene: TRBV7-7; CDR3aa: CASSPGGQGRETQYF; CDR3nt: TGTGCTAGCAGCCCGGGAGGACAGGGGCGAGAGACCCAGTACTTC
j_gene: TRBJ2-7; d_gene: TRBD2; abundance: NA; v_gene: TRBV20-1; CDR3aa: CSASGLAYEQYF; CDR3nt: TGCAGTGCTAGTGGACTAGCCTACGAGCAGTACTTC
j_gene: TRBJ2-1; d_gene: TRBD2; abundance: NA; v_gene: TRBV29-1; CDR3aa: CSGASGYNEQFF; CDR3nt: TGCAGCGGGGCTAGCGGATACAATGAGCAGTTCTTC
j_gene: TRBJ2-1; d_gene: NA; abundance: NA; v_gene: TRBV9; CDR3aa: CASSVVDSGANEQFF; CDR3nt: TGTGCCAGCAGCGTGGTGGACAGTGGGGCCAATGAGCAGTTCTTC
j_gene: TRBJ2-7; d_gene: NA; abundance: NA; v_gene: TRBV7-9; CDR3aa: CASSLSPYEQYF; CDR3nt: TGTGCCAGCAGCTTAAGCCCCTACGAGCAGTACTTC
j_gene: TRBJ2-5; d_gene: TRBD2; abundance: NA; v_gene: TRBV19; CDR3aa: CASRGRGKETQYF; CDR3nt: TGTGCCAGTAGGGGGCGGGGGAAAGAGACCCAGTACTTC
j_gene: TRBJ2-1; d_gene: TRBD2; abundance: once; v_gene: TRBV5-4; CDR3aa: CASSLGGGSYNEQFF; CDR3nt: TGTGCCAGCAGCCTCGGGGGGGGCTCCTACAATGAGCAGTTCTTC
j_gene: TRBJ2-1; d_gene: NA; abundance: NA; v_gene: TRBV7-3; CDR3aa: CASSLGGANEQFF; CDR3nt: TGTGCCAGCAGCTTAGGGGGGGCCAATGAGCAGTTCTTC
j_gene: TRBJ2-5; d_gene: NA; abundance: NA; v_gene: TRBV24-1; CDR3aa: CATSEGTAGSLQETQYF; CDR3nt: TGTGCCACCAGTGAGGGGACAGCCGGGAGCTTACAAGAGACCCAGTACTTC
j_gene: TRBJ1-2; d_gene: NA; abundance: NA; v_gene: TRBV5-1; CDR3aa: CASSLEGGDYGYTF; CDR3nt: TGCGCCAGCAGCTTGGAAGGAGGGGACTATGGCTACACCTTC
j_gene: TRBJ1-2; d_gene: TRBD1; abundance: NA; v_gene: TRBV20-1; CDR3aa: CSASAAGTGDGYTF; CDR3nt: TGCAGTGCTAGTGCCGCCGGGACAGGGGATGGCTACACCTTC
j_gene: TRBJ1-5; d_gene: NA; abundance: NA; v_gene: TRBV18; CDR3aa: CASSNFGSNQPQHF; CDR3nt: TGTGCCAGCTCGAACTTTGGTAGCAATCAGCCCCAGCATTTT
j_gene: TRBJ2-3; d_gene: TRBD2; abundance: NA; v_gene: TRBV5-6; CDR3aa: CASSRNSLAGALPDTQYF; CDR3nt: TGTGCCAGCAGCCGAAACTCACTAGCGGGGGCCCTGCCAGATACGCAGTATTTT
j_gene: TRBJ2-7; d_gene: TRBD1; abundance: NA; v_gene: TRBV10-2; CDR3aa: CASSESGQGAYEQYF; CDR3nt: TGCGCCAGCAGTGAGTCTGGACAGGGGGCTTACGAGCAGTACTTC
j_gene: TRBJ2-7; d_gene: NA; abundance: few; v_gene: TRBV7-8; CDR3aa: CASSRTETLREQYF; CDR3nt: TGTGCCAGCAGCCGGACAGAGACTTTACGGGAGCAGTACTTC
j_gene: TRBJ2-4; d_gene: TRBD1; abundance: NA; v_gene: TRBV5-5; CDR3aa: CASSLNPGQGKNIQYF; CDR3nt: TGTGCCAGCAGCTTAAATCCGGGACAGGGGAAAAACATTCAGTACTTC
j_gene: TRBJ1-6; d_gene: NA; abundance: NA; v_gene: TRBV7-9; CDR3aa: CASSLSGVNSPLHF; CDR3nt: TGTGCCAGCAGCTTATCGGGGGTGAATTCACCCCTCCACTTT
j_gene: TRBJ1-5; d_gene: NA; abundance: NA; v_gene: TRBV23-1; CDR3aa: CASSQSRRDSSNQPQHF; CDR3nt: TGCGCCAGCAGTCAATCGAGGAGGGACTCTAGCAATCAGCCCCAGCATTTT
j_gene: TRBJ2-5; d_gene: TRBD1; abundance: NA; v_gene: TRBV4-1; CDR3aa: CASSQATGTGQETQYF; CDR3nt: TGCGCCAGCAGCCAAGCAACCGGGACAGGGCAAGAGACCCAGTACTTC
j_gene: TRBJ1-5; d_gene: TRBD1; abundance: NA; v_gene: TRBV19; CDR3aa: CASSMNRDRIFNQPQHF; CDR3nt: TGTGCCAGTAGTATGAACCGGGACAGAATTTTTAATCAGCCCCAGCATTTT
j_gene: TRBJ2-7; d_gene: TRBD1; abundance: NA; v_gene: TRBV19; CDR3aa: CASSLRTGSSYEQYF; CDR3nt: TGTGCCAGTAGTCTCCGGACAGGGAGCTCCTACGAGCAGTACTTC
j_gene: TRBJ2-7; d_gene: TRBD1; abundance: NA; v_gene: TRBV2; CDR3aa: CASRWDSYEQYF; CDR3nt: TGTGCCAGCCGGTGGGACAGCTACGAGCAGTACTTC
j_gene: TRBJ1-6; d_gene: NA; abundance: NA; v_gene: TRBV18; CDR3aa: CASSPFGGSSYNSPLHF; CDR3nt: TGTGCCAGCTCGCCCTTCGGGGGAAGCTCCTATAATTCACCCCTCCACTTT
j_gene: TRBJ1-2; d_gene: NA; abundance: NA; v_gene: TRBV7-2; CDR3aa: CASSLMGTGGRGYTF; CDR3nt: TGTGCCAGCAGCTTAATGGGCACGGGAGGAAGGGGCTACACCTTC
j_gene: TRBJ1-3; d_gene: TRBD1; abundance: NA; v_gene: TRBV5-4; CDR3aa: CASSPEGQGLVGNTIYF; CDR3nt: TGTGCCAGCAGCCCGGAGGGACAGGGACTGGTCGGAAACACCATATATTTT
j_gene: TRBJ2-1; d_gene: NA; abundance: NA; v_gene: TRBV6-2/TRBV6-3; CDR3aa: CASSSLAVSYNEQFF; CDR3nt: TGTGCCAGCAGTTCTCTAGCAGTCTCCTACAATGAGCAGTTCTTC
j_gene: TRBJ2-3; d_gene: TRBD2; abundance: once; v_gene: TRBV5-5; CDR3aa: CASSSSSGRGTDTQYF; CDR3nt: TGTGCCAGCAGCTCTTCTAGCGGGAGGGGCACAGATACGCAGTATTTT
j_gene: TRBJ2-1; d_gene: TRBD1; abundance: NA; v_gene: TRBV19; CDR3aa: CASSTGTGGGEQFF; CDR3nt: TGTGCCAGTAGTACCGGGACAGGGGGTGGTGAGCAGTTCTTC
j_gene: TRBJ1-1; d_gene: NA; abundance: once; v_gene: TRBV7-3; CDR3aa: CASSLEPGRGSEAFF; CDR3nt: TGTGCCAGCAGCCTAGAGCCAGGGCGAGGCTCTGAAGCTTTCTTT
j_gene: TRBJ2-6; d_gene: TRBD1; abundance: NA; v_gene: TRBV6-6; CDR3aa: CASSPGQTISGANVLTF; CDR3nt: TGTGCCAGCAGTCCGGGACAGACTATCTCTGGGGCCAACGTCCTGACTTTC
j_gene: TRBJ2-6; d_gene: TRBD1; abundance: NA; v_gene: TRBV2; CDR3aa: CASSGTGGAGANVLTF; CDR3nt: TGTGCCAGCAGTGGCACAGGGGGCGCTGGGGCCAACGTCCTGACTTTC
j_gene: TRBJ2-2; d_gene: NA; abundance: NA; v_gene: TRBV4-3; CDR3aa: CASSQLVSNTGELFF; CDR3nt: TGCGCCAGCAGCCAACTTGTCAGTAACACCGGGGAGCTGTTTTTT
j_gene: TRBJ2-7; d_gene: NA; abundance: NA; v_gene: TRBV7-2; CDR3aa: CASSFGGGLSYEQYF; CDR3nt: TGTGCCAGCAGCTTCGGCGGGGGCCTCTCCTACGAGCAGTACTTC
j_gene: TRBJ1-1; d_gene: NA; abundance: NA; v_gene: TRBV4-3; CDR3aa: CASSQDSRGTNTEAFF; CDR3nt: TGCGCCAGCAGCCAAGATTCGCGGGGGACGAACACTGAAGCTTTCTTT
j_gene: TRBJ1-5; d_gene: NA; abundance: NA; v_gene: TRBV28; CDR3aa: CASTFSKGGNQPQHF; CDR3nt: TGTGCCAGCACTTTTTCAAAAGGGGGCAATCAGCCCCAGCATTTT
j_gene: TRBJ2-1; d_gene: TRBD2; abundance: NA; v_gene: TRBV2; CDR3aa: CATRPPSGGPYNEQFF; CDR3nt: TGTGCCACACGACCCCCTAGCGGGGGGCCATACAATGAGCAGTTCTTC
j_gene: TRBJ2-5; d_gene: NA; abundance: NA; v_gene: TRBV5-1; CDR3aa: CASSLGDRGRGPQYF; CDR3nt: TGCGCCAGCAGCTTGGGCGATCGGGGCAGGGGCCCCCAGTACTTC
j_gene: TRBJ2-2; d_gene: NA; abundance: NA; v_gene: TRBV20-1; CDR3aa: CSASLSPELFF; CDR3nt: TGCAGTGCTAGTTTGAGTCCGGAGCTGTTTTTT
j_gene: TRBJ1-1; d_gene: TRBD1; abundance: once; v_gene: TRBV19; CDR3aa: CASRFQGANTEAFF; CDR3nt: TGTGCCAGTAGGTTTCAGGGGGCGAACACTGAAGCTTTCTTT
j_gene: TRBJ1-2; d_gene: TRBD1; abundance: NA; v_gene: TRBV6-5; CDR3aa: CASKETGTNGYTF; CDR3nt: TGTGCCAGCAAGGAGACAGGGACGAACGGCTACACCTTC
j_gene: TRBJ1-2; d_gene: NA; abundance: NA; v_gene: TRBV2; CDR3aa: CASSTYRGTGNYGYTF; CDR3nt: TGTGCCAGCAGTACATATCGGGGGACCGGCAACTATGGCTACACCTTC
j_gene: TRBJ2-1; d_gene: NA; abundance: NA; v_gene: TRBV5-1; CDR3aa: CASRGDSRKYNEQFF; CDR3nt: TGCGCCAGCAGGGGGGACTCCCGAAAGTACAATGAGCAGTTCTTC
j_gene: TRBJ1-2; d_gene: NA; abundance: NA; v_gene: TRBV5-1; CDR3aa: CASSAGGRYTF; CDR3nt: TGCGCCAGCAGCGCGGGGGGGCGCTACACCTTC